The 21 T cell receptor beta chains presented below share a single source sample, sequenced in a study of regulatory T cells in long-lasting Graves disease. Relying on iRepertoire HTBI primers and Arm-PCR of CDR3 regions, the team built TCR beta libraries. TCRdb recomputed calls from the multiplex PCR reads with MiXCR, one row per CDR3 protein. Seen here are approximately 400,000 distinct CDR3 sequences, around 14% observed once, and the top ten hold around 15%. As to time point: newly diagnosed GD, antithyroid drugs for less than 3 months. PBMC-derived RNA was used for the TCR library. The same specimen was also included in a second study, on T cells in Graves' hyperthyroidism and ophthalmopathy.

Here the sequenced sample was peripheral blood mononuclear cells (PBMCs), taken at new diagnosis, from a patient treated with antithyroid drugs. The source of these receptors is a woman aged 30 to 39 with Graves disease.

The gene calls are TRBV30 and TRBJ2-3; perhaps TRBD1 as D (6 bases). The V and J ends lost 4 bases and 5 bases respectively, with 22 bases between them. Per the germline V gene, CDR1 is GTSNPN and CDR2 is SVGIG (reference sequence). This CDR3 is built from 16 residues. The CDR3 sequence is CAWTKGQGNSLDTQYF. The CDR3 coding sequence is TGTGCCTGGACCAAGGGCCAGGGGAATTCCTTAGATACGCAGTATTTT.

In its sample, this clonotype ranks as medium-sized (0.01 to 0.1%). The chain carries TRBV24-1 and TRBJ2-5, with 7 bases that match TRBD1. CDR1 KGHDR and CDR2 SFDVKD come from the germline V gene. The CDR3 length is 16 residues. Losses at the gene ends were 0 bases for V and 4 bases for J; bases not matched to a gene: 7. For the CDR3, the DNA is TGTGCCACCAGTGATTTGCCACAGGGGCAGCGAGAGACCCAGTACTTC. Encoded protein: CATSDLPQGQRETQYF.

This clonotype was seen a handful of times. A clone one base away is much larger, so this may be a read error. The J gene is TRBJ2-1, the V gene TRBV20-1, with 7 bases matching TRBD2. CDR1 DFQATT and CDR2 SNEGSKA come from the germline V gene (reference sequence). This CDR3 contains 14 residues. The CDR3 sequence: CSVNSGRSYNEQSF. In nucleotides, the CDR3 is TGCAGTGTTAATAGCGGGCGTTCCTACAATGAGCAGTCCTTC.

The chain combines TRBV18 with TRBJ2-7; 8 positions match TRBD1. The CDR3 runs 15 residues. Germline trimming cut 3 bases from V and 6 bases from J; bases unmatched to any gene: 10. CDR1 is KGHSH and CDR2 is LQKENI in the germline V gene. CDR3 amino acids: CASSPQGALGGEQYF. For the CDR3, the DNA is TGTGCCAGCTCACCTCAGGGGGCCCTGGGTGGCGAGCAGTACTTC.

This clonotype was seen ten or more times. The chain carries TRBV19 and TRBJ2-1; 8 bases agree with TRBD1. CDR1 and CDR2 from the germline V gene are LNHDA and SQIVND (reference sequence). This CDR3 is 16 amino acids long. Unmatched junction bases numbered 12, after V lost 6 bases and J lost 5 bases. The CDR3 loop reads CASRRQGAGNHNEQFF. CDR3 coding DNA: TGTGCCAGTAGGAGGCAGGGGGCGGGGAACCACAATGAGCAGTTCTTC.

The chain uses TRBV29-1 and TRBJ2-5; D unresolved. V shed 6 bases and J shed 3 bases, with 8 bases lying between them. The CDR3 is 11 residues long. From germline, CDR1 is SQVTM and CDR2 ANQGSEA. In nucleotides, the CDR3 is TGCAGCGTCGACTTGGAAGAGACCCAGTACTTC. It encodes CSVDLEETQYF.

The table lists this clonotype with a few counts. The rearrangement uses TRBV3-1 and TRBJ2-1, with D tentatively TRBD1 (6 bases). The J call could be wrong; TRBJ2-5 is a better fit for the DNA end. CDR1 LGHDT and CDR2 YNNKEL come from the germline V gene (reference sequence). The CDR3 sequence is 14 residues long. The CDR3, as DNA: TGTGCCAGCAGCCACGGACAGATACAAGAGACCCAGTACTTC. Protein product: CASSHGQIQETQYF.

The J gene is TRBJ2-5, the V gene TRBV12-3 or TRBV12-4; D is ambiguous. V was clipped by 5 bases and J by 5 bases, with 9 bases between them. The CDR3 runs to 12 residues. CDR3 bases: TGTGCCAGCAGTAACCCTTGGGAGACCCAGTACTTC. It codes for CASSNPWETQYF.

Worth noting for this clonotype: A single base separates this from a much larger clone, so it may be a read error. The V call is TRBV13, the J call TRBJ2-1; 15 nucleotides align to TRBD2. Near its end, the DNA agrees better with TRBJ2-7, so the J call may be wrong. CDR3 size: 19 residues. In germline, CDR1 is PRHDT, CDR2 FYEKMQ (reference sequence). The DNA for the CDR3 is TGTGCCAGCAGCTTGGGAGGACTAGCGGGAGGGCCGTCCTACAATGAGCAGTACTTC. Translating it yields CASSLGGLAGGPSYNEQYF.

There are many counts of this clonotype. V and J are TRBV3-1 and TRBJ2-7; the D gene is possibly TRBD2 (5 bases). V gave up 1 base and J gave up 2 bases, with 12 bases separating them. This CDR3 is 15 amino acids long. Germline-derived CDR1 and CDR2 are LGHDT and YNNKEL (reference sequence). The CDR3 reads CASSQVEGSAYEQYF. Here the CDR3 DNA reads TGTGCCAGCAGCCAAGTAGAAGGTAGCGCCTACGAGCAGTACTTC.

About this clonotype itself: The junction departs from the called germline gene at one end, perhaps through a read error. This chain joins TRBV6-1 and TRBJ1-6; the D gene is possibly TRBD1 (6 bases). Germline V CDR1 and CDR2: MNHNS, SASEGT. This CDR3 is built from 18 residues. The CDR3, as DNA: TGTGCCAGCAGTCTCCGGGGGGCCTCCCAACAGGGTAGCTCACCCCTCCAATTT. Translation: CASSLRGASQQGSSPLQF.

As regards this clonotype: A much larger clone differs from this one at a single base, so this may be a read error. Lacking the conserved final phenylalanine or tryptophan, this CDR3 likely reflects a read error. V is TRBV2 and J is TRBJ2-7, with TRBD1 identical over 7 bases. The CDR3 is made up of 14 amino acids. CDR1 SNHLY and CDR2 FYNNEI come from the germline V gene. Trimming at V came to 2 bases and at J to 2 bases, leaving 3 bases not matched to a gene. The chain's CDR3 is CASSERQGTYEQYL. CDR3 in DNA: TGTGCCAGCAGTGAAAGACAGGGAACCTACGAGCAGTACCTC.

This clonotype turned up a few times. The chain employs TRBV9 and TRBJ2-5, with no clear D. Germline CDR1 is SGDLS and CDR2 is YYNGEE. The CDR3 loop spans 15 amino acids. V shed 4 bases and J shed 5 bases, with 18 bases lying between them. The CDR3 coding sequence is TGTGCCAGCAGCCCTTTAGGAGCGCTAATGGAGACCCAGTACTTC. Amino acids: CASSPLGALMETQYF.

This chain connects TRBV9 to TRBJ1-5; possible D gene TRBD1, 5 bases. CDR1 SGDLS and CDR2 YYNGEE come from the germline V gene. Trimming removed 4 bases at V and 0 bases at J, with 14 bases between. The length of the CDR3 is 16 residues. The DNA of the CDR3 is TGTGCCAGCAGCAATGGGGCAGGGACTAGCAATCAGCCCCAGCATTTT. This codes for CASSNGAGTSNQPQHF.

This clonotype was seen at least ten times. The rearrangement uses TRBV28 and TRBJ2-1; 7 bases are a match to TRBD1. Germline V gene data show CDR1 as MDHEN and CDR2 as SYDVKM. The CDR3 is made up of 15 amino acids. The V and J ends lost 6 bases and 0 bases, in that order; junction bases with no gene match: 5. DNA of the CDR3: TGTGCCAGCAGAACAGGGGCGACCTCCTACAATGAGCAGTTCTTC. This codes for CASRTGATSYNEQFF.

This clonotype was seen more than once but under ten times. The rearrangement joins TRBV27 to TRBJ1-1, with 7 nucleotides matching TRBD1. V shed 0 bases and J 5 bases; nucleotides not matched to a gene: 3. The CDR3 has 14 amino acids. The V gene's germline CDR1 is MNHEY and CDR2 SMNVEV (reference sequence). Written as DNA, the CDR3 is TGTGCCAGCAGTTTATCAGGGGGCTTTACTGAAGCTTTCTTT. Translation gives CASSLSGGFTEAFF.

This chain connects TRBV18 to TRBJ2-2; TRBD2 agrees at 7 bases. The CDR3 has 19 residues. Trimming removed 0 bases from V and 0 bases from J; junction bases left unmatched: 10. CDR1 KGHSH and CDR2 LQKENI come from the germline V gene. The CDR3 nucleotides are TGTGCCAGCTCACCACCGAGTGGAGCTAGCGGTACGAACACCGGGGAGCTGTTTTTT. This translates into CASSPPSGASGTNTGELFF.

This clonotype has at least ten counts. The J gene is TRBJ1-5, the V gene TRBV6-1; a weak D match, TRBD1 (6 bases). V gave up 6 bases and J gave up 7 bases, with 19 bases separating them. Germline V CDR1 and CDR2: MNHNS, SASEGT. This CDR3 contains 15 residues. The CDR3 nucleotides are TGTGCCAGCAGCCCCGGGACACTTAGGGGACAGCCCCAGCATTTT. This translates into CASSPGTLRGQPQHF.

This clonotype was observed many times. The V call is TRBV7-2, the J call TRBJ2-7, with D possibly being TRBD1 or TRBD2 (5 bases each). Trimming removed 6 bases from V and 2 bases from J, with 14 bases in between. The CDR3 totals 14 residues. Germline CDR1 SGHTA, CDR2 FQGNSA. The CDR3, as DNA: TGTGCCAGCAGTCGGGACCTCCAAACCTACGAGCAGTACTTC. Protein sequence: CASSRDLQTYEQYF.

This clonotype was seen ten or more times. This rearrangement joins TRBV12-3 or TRBV12-4 to TRBJ2-7; 10 nucleotides agree with TRBD2. J gave up 2 bases and V 6 bases, and 7 bases lay outside the gene matches. The CDR3 is 15 residues long. CDR3 residues: CASRRTAGGTYEQYF. The CDR3 DNA sequence: TGTGCCAGCAGACGGACAGCGGGAGGGACCTACGAGCAGTACTTC.

A few counts support this clonotype. This chain links TRBV12-5 with TRBJ2-2; 9 bases line up with TRBD1. CDR1 is LGHNT, CDR2 FRNRAP, per germline. Trimming at V came to 6 bases and at J to 2 bases, leaving 4 bases not matched to a gene. The CDR3 sequence is 15 residues long. DNA of the CDR3: TGTGCTAGTGGATCGGGACAGGGTAACACCGGGGAGCTGTTTTTT. It specifies CASGSGQGNTGELFF.